The present TCR beta chain was sequenced within a study of blood T cell repertoires in COVID-19. Clones were read by immunoSEQ multiplex PCR, and TCRdb kept only the in-frame ones, dropping some. The sample consists of just over 95,000 clones, about 81% of them appearing once. Germline V lookup: CDR1 SNHLY, CDR2 FYNNEI. V shed 5 bases and J shed 1 base, with 8 bases lying between them. The length of the CDR3 is 13 residues. This clone has a handful of counts. The specimen sequenced was peripheral blood. The chain has TRBV2 and TRBJ2-5, with unresolved D. The TCR originated in a man in his sixties with acute or convalescent COVID-19. The CDR3 loop is CASSLRLQETQYF. CDR3 nucleotide sequence: TGTGCCAGCAGTCTCAGGCTCCAAGAGACCCAGTACTTC.